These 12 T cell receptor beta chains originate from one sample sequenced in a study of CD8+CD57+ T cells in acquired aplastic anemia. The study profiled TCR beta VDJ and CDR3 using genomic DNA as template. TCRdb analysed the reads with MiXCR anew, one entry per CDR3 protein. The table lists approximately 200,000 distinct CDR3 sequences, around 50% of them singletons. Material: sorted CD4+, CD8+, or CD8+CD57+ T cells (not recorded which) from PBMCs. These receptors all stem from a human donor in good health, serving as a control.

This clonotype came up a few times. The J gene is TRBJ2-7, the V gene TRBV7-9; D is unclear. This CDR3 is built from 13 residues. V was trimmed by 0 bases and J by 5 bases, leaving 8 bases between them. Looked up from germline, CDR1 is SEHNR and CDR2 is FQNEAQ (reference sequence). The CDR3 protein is CASSLASGDEQYF. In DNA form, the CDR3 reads TGTGCCAGCAGCTTAGCGAGTGGGGACGAGCAGTACTTC.

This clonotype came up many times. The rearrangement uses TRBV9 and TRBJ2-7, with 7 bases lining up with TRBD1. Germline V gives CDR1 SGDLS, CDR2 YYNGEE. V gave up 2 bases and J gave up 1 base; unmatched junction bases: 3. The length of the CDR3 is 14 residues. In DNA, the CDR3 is TGTGCCAGCAGCGTCGGGACAGCTTCCTACGAGCAGTACTTC. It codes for CASSVGTASYEQYF.

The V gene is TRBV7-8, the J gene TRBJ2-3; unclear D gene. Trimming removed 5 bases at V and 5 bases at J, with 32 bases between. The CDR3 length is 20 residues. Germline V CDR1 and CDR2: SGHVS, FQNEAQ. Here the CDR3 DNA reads TGTGCCAGCAGCCCACCGGCCTCCCAGATTCGAACGGTCCGCCGAGATACGCAGTATTTT. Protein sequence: CASSPPASQIRTVRRDTQYF.

The CDR3 nucleotides are TGTGCCAGCAGCTTGGTTTTCGGGACAGGGGGCGAGCAGTACTTC. Protein sequence: CASSLVFGTGGEQYF. This chain uses TRBV5-4 with TRBJ2-7; 11 bases line up with TRBD1. Unmatched junction bases numbered 5, after V lost 0 bases and J lost 6 bases. Germline CDR1 reads SGHNT; CDR2 reads YYREEE (reference sequence). The CDR3 is 15 residues long. Looking up the rest from reference TRBV5-4 and TRBJ2-7 gives the full variable domain: ETGVTQSPTHLIKTRGQQVTLRCSSQSGHNTVSWYQQALGQGPQFIFQYYREEENGRGNFPPRFSGLQFPNYSSELNVNALELDDSALYLCASSLVFGTGGEQYFGPGTRLTVT.

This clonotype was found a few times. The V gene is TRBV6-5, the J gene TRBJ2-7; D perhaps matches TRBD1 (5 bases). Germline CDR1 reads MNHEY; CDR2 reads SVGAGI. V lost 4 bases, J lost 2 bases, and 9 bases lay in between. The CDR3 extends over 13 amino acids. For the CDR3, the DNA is TGTGCCAGCAGTTCAGGGAACCCCTACGAGCAGTACTTC. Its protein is CASSSGNPYEQYF.

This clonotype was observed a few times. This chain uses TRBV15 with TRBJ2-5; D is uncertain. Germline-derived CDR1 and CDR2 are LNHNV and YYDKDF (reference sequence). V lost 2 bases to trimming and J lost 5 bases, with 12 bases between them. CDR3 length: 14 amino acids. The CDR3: CATSRSSSVETQYF. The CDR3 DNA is TGTGCCACCAGCAGATCCTCCTCGGTTGAGACCCAGTACTTC.

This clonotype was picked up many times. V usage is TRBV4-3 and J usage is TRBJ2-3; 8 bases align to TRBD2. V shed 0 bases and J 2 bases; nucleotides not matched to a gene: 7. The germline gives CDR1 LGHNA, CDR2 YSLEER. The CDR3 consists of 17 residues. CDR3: CASSQDRIAGFTDTQYF. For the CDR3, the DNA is TGCGCCAGCAGCCAAGATCGGATAGCGGGGTTCACAGATACGCAGTATTTT.

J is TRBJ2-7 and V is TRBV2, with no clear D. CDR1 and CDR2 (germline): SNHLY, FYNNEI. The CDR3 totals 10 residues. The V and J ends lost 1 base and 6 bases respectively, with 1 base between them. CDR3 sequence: CASSEGEQYF. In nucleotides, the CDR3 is TGTGCCAGCAGTGAAGGCGAGCAGTACTTC.

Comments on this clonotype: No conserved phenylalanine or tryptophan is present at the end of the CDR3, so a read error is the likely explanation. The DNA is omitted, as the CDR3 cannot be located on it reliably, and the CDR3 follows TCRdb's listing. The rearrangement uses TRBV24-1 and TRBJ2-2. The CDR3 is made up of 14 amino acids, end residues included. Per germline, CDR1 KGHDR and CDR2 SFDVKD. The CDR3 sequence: CATSDLDRTGEPFS.

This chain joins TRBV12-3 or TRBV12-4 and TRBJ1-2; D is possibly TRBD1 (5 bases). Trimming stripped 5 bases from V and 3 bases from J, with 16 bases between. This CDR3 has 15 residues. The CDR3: CASSPGTGEDYGYTF. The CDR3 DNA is TGTGCCAGCAGTCCCGGGACCGGGGAGGACTATGGCTACACCTTC.

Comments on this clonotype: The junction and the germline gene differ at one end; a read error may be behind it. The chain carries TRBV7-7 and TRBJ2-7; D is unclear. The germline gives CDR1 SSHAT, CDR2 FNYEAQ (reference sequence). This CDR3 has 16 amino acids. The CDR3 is CASSLSMGFGVDEQYF. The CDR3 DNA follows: TGTGCTAGCAGCCTAAGTATGGGATTTGGTGTCGACGAGCAGTACTTC.

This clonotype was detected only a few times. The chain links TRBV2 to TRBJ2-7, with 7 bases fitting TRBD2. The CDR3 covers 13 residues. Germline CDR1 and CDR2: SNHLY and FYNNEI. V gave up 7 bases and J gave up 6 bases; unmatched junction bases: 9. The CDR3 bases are TGTGCCAGCACCGGGAGGCAGGGCGGCGAGCAGTACTTC. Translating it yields CASTGRQGGEQYF.